The entry that follows covers one T cell receptor beta chain sequence. Its antigen is currently not known. Base-call qualities are not available, and no considerably larger clone is one nucleotide away. The sample is drawn from a study of T cell clones after liver transplantation (dated by TCRdb to between 2017 and 2020). For the wider study: ITN030ST, the source of the samples, was a randomized trial that attempted immunosuppression withdrawal within 2 years of liver transplantation. Blood samples were taken pre-transplant, pre-randomization before withdrawal, and post-randomization after full withdrawal or failed withdrawal. To count as tolerant, a recipient had to stay completely off immunosuppression for at least one year without liver enzymes climbing beyond twice the upper limit of normal. The study cohort included 8 liver transplant recipients, of whom 3 were classified as tolerant and 5 as non-tolerant. Donor-reactive T cell clones were identified by TCRbeta sequencing after a pre-transplant mixed lymphocyte reaction and then tracked in post-transplant blood. Three of the eight recipients were HCV-positive; the others were transplanted for non-autoimmune, non-viral indications. Third party-reactive TCRbeta sequences were also identified from pre-transplant MLRs to serve as an antigen-independent comparator for donor-reactive sequences. The subjects received no induction therapy and were kept on standard immunosuppression until randomization at 12-24 months post-transplant.

The investigation overall reported the following: A greater decline was seen for donor-reactive sequences than for third party-reactive sequences, suggesting partial antigen-specific deletion unrelated to withdrawal success. In most of the 8 subjects, regardless of tolerance or HCV status, circulating donor-reactive CD4 TCRbeta sequences dropped significantly post-transplant. Low numbers of available donor cells limited the measurable donor-reactive repertoire in two subjects. The conclusions were preliminary, being limited by small, heterogeneous patient numbers and by non-standardized post-transplant time points. Without allograft tissue specimens, donor-reactive T cells may have migrated into the graft rather than being deleted. When repertoire turnover was taken into account, detection of donor-reactive sequences was significantly reduced in 7 of 8 subjects for CD4 and in 8 of 8 subjects for CD8.

High-throughput TCRbeta CDR3 sequencing of frozen genomic DNA was performed by immunoSEQ, including PCR amplification, mapping, bias correction and internal controls. The published analysis was carried out like this. Only productive rearrangements were retained, with each unique TCRbeta sequence defined by its CDR3 nucleotide sequence together with its V and J gene. A sequence counted as donor-reactive only if the sequence showed at least 5-fold expansion in CFSE-low cells compared with unstimulated pre-transplant cells and had a frequency of at least 0.01%. To ensure at least 90% detection power, minimum frequency thresholds were set for each subject based on that subject's lowest-template unstimulated sample. Repertoire turnover was measured by Jensen-Shannon divergence between the top 1000 TCRbeta sequences post- and pre-transplant. Changes in detection of donor-reactive sequences were tested with two-sided Fisher's exact tests. Sourced from immuneACCESS, this table was stored by TCRdb with only in-frame sequences that have V and J called. A share of the clones is absent; for the studies checked, an unresolved V gene accounts for under half, and the remainder has no known explanation. The DNA was the basis for D and trimming; V, J and clone size are from that table. Within this sample are around 18,000 clones, with 80% to 90% of them counted one time only. Roughly 13% of the sample rests with the top ten.

Unstimulated PBMCs, after thawing, were stained for CD3, CD4 and CD8 and then FACS-sorted into CD3+CD4+ and CD3+CD8+ populations. All 8 studied subjects were randomized to withdrawal of immunosuppression. The Qiagen DNeasy Blood and Tissue Kit was used for genomic DNA isolation. Via the germline V gene (reference sequence), CDR1 is LNHDA and CDR2 SQIVND. V lost 2 bases and J lost 6 bases, and the count of bases not matched to a germline gene is 12. The CDR3 contains 17 residues, cysteine and phenylalanine counted. The sequence is cut down to CDR3 DNA, 51 bases in frame from base 1. The receptor was isolated from a human patient who received a liver transplant. Because of the transplant, the T cells may be the graft donor's rather than the patient's own. The material was CD8+ T cells from blood, obtained 45 to 46 months after liver transplant. The chain links TRBV19 with TRBJ2-1, with 8 middle bases fitting TRBD1. The CDR3 region has the sequence CASSINVAGGYFNEQFF. Here is the DNA: TGTGCCAGTAGTATAAACGTGGCAGGGGGCTATTTCAATGAGCAGTTCTTC.